This T cell receptor beta chain was obtained from a study of beta chain features in type 1 diabetes. Sequenced material consisted of expressed TCRB transcripts (all of the isolated RNA was reverse transcribed). Generated by immunoSEQ multiplex PCR, the TCRdb table keeps only in-frame clones and is missing some. The data hold about 370,000 clones, with about 14% observed a single time. This clone was detected a few times. The V gene end was trimmed by 6 bases and the J gene end by 8 bases; junction bases not matched to a gene: 9. Germline CDR1 is SQVTM and CDR2 is ANQGSEA. CDR3 size: 13 residues. The chain carries TRBV29-1 and TRBJ1-4; 7 bases are a match to TRBD1. The sequenced sample consisted of naive CD4+ T cells from blood. The source is a young woman in good health. CDR3 protein: CSVPGTAAEKLFF. The CDR3 DNA reads TGCAGCGTCCCCGGGACAGCGGCAGAAAAACTGTTTTTT.